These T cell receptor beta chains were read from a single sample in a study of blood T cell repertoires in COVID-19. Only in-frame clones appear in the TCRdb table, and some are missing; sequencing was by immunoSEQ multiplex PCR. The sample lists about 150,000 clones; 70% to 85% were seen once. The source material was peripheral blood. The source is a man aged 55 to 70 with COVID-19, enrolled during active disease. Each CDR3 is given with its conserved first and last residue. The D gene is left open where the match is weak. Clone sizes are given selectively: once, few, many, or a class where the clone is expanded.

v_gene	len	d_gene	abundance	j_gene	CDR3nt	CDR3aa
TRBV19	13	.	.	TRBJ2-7	TGTGCCAGTAGTATAGGTACAGCCTCGTGGATGAGCTTC	CASSIGTASWMSF
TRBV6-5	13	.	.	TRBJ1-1	TGTGCCAGCAGATACTCGGGGGGCACTGAAGCTTTCTTT	CASRYSGGTEAFF
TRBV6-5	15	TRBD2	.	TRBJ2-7	TGTGCCAGCAATGGACCGGGACTAGCGGGCTTCGAGCAGTACTTC	CASNGPGLAGFEQYF
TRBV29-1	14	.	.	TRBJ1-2	TGCAGCGTGGGAGGGAACGAAGCTAACTATGGCTACACCTTC	CSVGGNEANYGYTF
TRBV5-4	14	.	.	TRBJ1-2	TGTGCCAGCAGCTTGGATAAGGGGCTGGATGGCTACACCTTC	CASSLDKGLDGYTF
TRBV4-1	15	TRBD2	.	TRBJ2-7	TGCGCCAGCAGCCACGGTACTAGCGGGGCTGGAGAGCAGTACTTC	CASSHGTSGAGEQYF
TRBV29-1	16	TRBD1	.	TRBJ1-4	TGCAGCGTTGAAGTTCGGGCAGGGGGATTGGGGGAAAAACTGTTTTTT	CSVEVRAGGLGEKLFF
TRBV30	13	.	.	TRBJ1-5	TGTGCCTGGAGCCGGGGAAGCAATCAGCCCCAGCATTTT	CAWSRGSNQPQHF
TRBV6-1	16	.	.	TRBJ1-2	TGTGCCAGCAGTGAAGGGGGTGCGGGGGCTGGGAATGGCTACACCTTC	CASSEGGAGAGNGYTF
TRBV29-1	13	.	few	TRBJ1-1	TGCAGCGTTGTCAGGGAAGGGAACACTGAAGCTTTCTTT	CSVVREGNTEAFF
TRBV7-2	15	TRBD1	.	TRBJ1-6	TGTGCCAGCAGCCTTGGACAGGGGACTAATTCACCCCTCCACTTT	CASSLGQGTNSPLHF
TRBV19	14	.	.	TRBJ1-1	TGTGCCAGTAGGCCGCATGACAGCTACACTGAAGCTTTCTTT	CASRPHDSYTEAFF
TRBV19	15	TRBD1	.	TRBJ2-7	TGTGCCAGTAGTAAACTCGGACAGGGAGCCTACGAGCAGTACTTC	CASSKLGQGAYEQYF
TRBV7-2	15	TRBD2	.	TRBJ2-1	TGTGCCAGCAGCCCTCCCGGGACTAGGACAAATGAGCAGTTCTTC	CASSPPGTRTNEQFF
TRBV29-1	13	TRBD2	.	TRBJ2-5	TGCAGCGGGGCGGGGGGAAGTGAGGAGACCCAGTACTTC	CSGAGGSEETQYF
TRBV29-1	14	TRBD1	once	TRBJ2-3	TGCAGCGTCCTGAAACAGGGGTACACAGATACGCAGTATTTT	CSVLKQGYTDTQYF
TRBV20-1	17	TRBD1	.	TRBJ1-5	TGCAGTGCTAGTCCCGACAGGGGGAAGTCGAGCAATCAGCCCCAGCATTTT	CSASPDRGKSSNQPQHF
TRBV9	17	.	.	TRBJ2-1	TGTGCCAGCAGCGGGGGTAGGGGGACAACAGTTTACAATGAGCAGTTCTTC	CASSGGRGTTVYNEQFF
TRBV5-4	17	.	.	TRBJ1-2	TGTGCCAGCAGCTTGGGGGGCACTGCTGGGTTGAACTATGGCTACACCTTC	CASSLGGTAGLNYGYTF
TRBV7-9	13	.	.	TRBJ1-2	TGTGCCAGCAGCCCGCTGGGGGCAGGTGGCTACACCTTC	CASSPLGAGGYTF
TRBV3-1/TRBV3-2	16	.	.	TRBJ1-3	TGTGCCAGCAGCCACCCGGGAATGGCCTCTGGAAACACCATATATTTT	CASSHPGMASGNTIYF
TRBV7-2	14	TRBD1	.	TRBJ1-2	TGTGCCAGCAGCTCGGGACAGGGACACTATGGCTACACCTTC	CASSSGQGHYGYTF
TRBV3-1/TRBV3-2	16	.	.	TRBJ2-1	TGTGCCAGCAGCCCCCTAGACCCTACCCTTCGAAATGAGCAGTTCTTC	CASSPLDPTLRNEQFF
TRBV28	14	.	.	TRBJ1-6	TGTGCCAGCAGTGGTCGGGGAGGGAATTCACCCCTCCACTTT	CASSGRGGNSPLHF
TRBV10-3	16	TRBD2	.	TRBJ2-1	TGTGCCATCAGTGAATGGACTAGCGGCAAAGGGGCTGAGCAGTTCTTC	CAISEWTSGKGAEQFF
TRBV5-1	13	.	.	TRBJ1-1	TGCGCCAGCAGCTTCGGTGGAGGCGCGATAGCTTTCTTT	CASSFGGGAIAFF
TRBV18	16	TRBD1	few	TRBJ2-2	TGTGCCAGCTCACCCTCGACAGGGTCGGGGACCGGGGAGCTGTTTTTT	CASSPSTGSGTGELFF
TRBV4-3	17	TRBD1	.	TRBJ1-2	TGCGCCAGCAGTCAAGCCTCTCCCGGGACAGGGTTCTATGGCTACACCTTC	CASSQASPGTGFYGYTF
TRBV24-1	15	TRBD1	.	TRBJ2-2	TGTGCCACCAGTATGCGGACAGGGGGGACCGGGGAGCTGTTTTTT	CATSMRTGGTGELFF
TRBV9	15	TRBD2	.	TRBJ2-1	TGTGCCAGCAGCGTAGTCGGGGGGGCCAGGAATGAGCAGTTCTTC	CASSVVGGARNEQFF
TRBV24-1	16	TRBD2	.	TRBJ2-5	TGTGCCACCAGTGATTTACTGGCTAGCGGTGCGGAGACCCAGTACTTC	CATSDLLASGAETQYF
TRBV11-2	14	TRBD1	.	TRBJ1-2	TGTGCCAGCAGCTTAAGAGGACAGGGCTATGGCTACACCTTC	CASSLRGQGYGYTF
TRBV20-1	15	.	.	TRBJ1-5	TGCAGTGCTCGTGGGTCCGGGACACACCTAGGGCCCCAGCATTTT	CSARGSGTHLGPQHF
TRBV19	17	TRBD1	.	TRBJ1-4	TGTGCCAGTAGTCCCACCGGACAGGGTGCAACTAATGAAAAACTGTTTTTT	CASSPTGQGATNEKLFF
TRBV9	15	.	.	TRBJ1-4	TGTGCCAGCAGCCCAAGGTACAGTAATAATGAAAAACTGTTTTTT	CASSPRYSNNEKLFF
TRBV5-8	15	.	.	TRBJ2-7	TGTGCCAGCAGCTTGGGACAGGTCCCAACCTACGAGCAGTACTTC	CASSLGQVPTYEQYF
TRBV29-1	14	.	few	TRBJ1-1	TGCAGCGTTGAATGGGCCGGAGGCGGCACTGAAGCTTTCTTT	CSVEWAGGGTEAFF
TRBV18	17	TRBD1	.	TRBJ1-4	TGTGCCAGCTCACCACCAAATTCGGGACAGGGAAATGAAAAACTGTTTTTT	CASSPPNSGQGNEKLFF
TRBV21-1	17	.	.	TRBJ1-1	TGTGCCAGATACCCTGGGGGGACAGAAAGTATGAACACTGAAGCTTTCTTT	CARYPGGTESMNTEAFF
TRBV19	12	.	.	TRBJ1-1	TGTGCCAGTAGTATTTTGGACTTTGAAGCTTTCTTT	CASSILDFEAFF
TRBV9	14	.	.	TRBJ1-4	TGTGCCAGCAGCGTAGATCCAGACTTGGGAAAACTGTTTTTT	CASSVDPDLGKLFF
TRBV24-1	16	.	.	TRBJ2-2	TGTGCCACCAGTGTCGACATACAGGGGAACACCGGGGAGCTGTTTTTT	CATSVDIQGNTGELFF
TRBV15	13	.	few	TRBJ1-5	TGTGCCACCGCGACAGCTATCCAGGGGCCCCAGCATTTT	CATATAIQGPQHF
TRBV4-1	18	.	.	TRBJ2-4	TGCGCCAGCAGCCCGGCCGGGTCTAGCGGAGGGGGGGGTAACATTCAGTACTTC	CASSPAGSSGGGGNIQYF
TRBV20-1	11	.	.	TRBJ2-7	TGCAGTGCCGAGGTGGCGTACGAGCAGTACTTC	CSAEVAYEQYF
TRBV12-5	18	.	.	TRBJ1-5	TGTGCTAGTGGTTTGATTGTTGACAGAAGCTATAGCAATCAGCCCCAGCATTTT	CASGLIVDRSYSNQPQHF
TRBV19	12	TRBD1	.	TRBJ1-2	TGTGCCAGTAGTTCAGGGGGGTATGGCTACACCTTC	CASSSGGYGYTF